This entry describes one TCR beta chain. This clonotype was seen ten or more times. Its antigen target is currently unknown. Base-call qualities are not available, and no considerably larger clone is one nucleotide away. From the cysteine up to the phenylalanine, the CDR3 has a length of 15 residues. Only the CDR3 DNA stays, 45 bases, in frame from base 1. From the germline V gene, CDR1 is SGHAT and CDR2 is FQNNGV. V is cut by 2 bases and J by 2 bases, and the space between the germline ends is 10 bases. The hyperthyroidism patients were between 18 and 65 years old and newly diagnosed, with a disease duration of less than 2 months. Exclusion was applied to patients with uncontrolled infections, other autoimmune diseases, pregnancy or lactation. Diagnoses relied on clinical symptoms, serum thyroxine and TRAb, thyroid ultrasound and orbital computed tomography. For progressor patients, blood was drawn at the first diagnosis of hyperthyroidism, before any ophthalmopathy symptoms had appeared. Ficoll-Paque density gradient centrifugation was used to isolate PBMCs from about 9.4 ml of fresh peripheral blood. Patients classed as progressors first received a Graves' hyperthyroidism diagnosis and then went on to develop ophthalmopathy during follow-up. Trizol reagent was used to extract total RNA, and RNA quality was then checked on an Agilent 2100 Bioanalyzer.

This sample was taken from a study of T cells in Graves' hyperthyroidism and ophthalmopathy (dated 2019 in TCRdb). Notes on the research overall: Peripheral blood samples were taken at initial diagnosis, before any treatment was given. To identify TCR V-J signatures that set the groups apart, the researchers used a discovery cohort of roughly 100 patients, made up of 40 to 45 with Graves' ophthalmopathy and 57 with stable Graves' hyperthyroidism. Whether ophthalmopathy could be predicted prospectively was tested in an independent validation cohort made up of under 20 hyperthyroidism patients plus 17 patients who later progressed to ophthalmopathy. For training and testing, the 100 or so patients in the discovery cohort were randomly divided in a 7:3 ratio. The study also compared thyroid tissue and blood T-cell repertoires from five or six Graves' hyperthyroidism patients. After sampling, hyperthyroidism patients received methimazole starting at 30 mg daily, and ophthalmopathy patients received high-dose intravenous methylprednisolone. The paper reports TCR Vbeta CDR3 sequencing of over 130 peripheral blood samples: approximately 43 ophthalmopathy, around 80 hyperthyroidism and approximately 17 progressor patients. Findings and caveats that apply to the study as a whole: Most expanded thyroid clonotypes (frequency above 0.001) were also found in blood, which suggests that blood repertoires may mirror thyroid immune responses. A model built on a 13 V-J signature distinguished ophthalmopathy from stable hyperthyroidism, reaching roughly 88% sensitivity and under 84% specificity in cross-validation and 80%/75% in testing. No statistical method was used to set the sample size in advance, and investigators knew the group allocation. In validation, the model predicted progression to ophthalmopathy a median of about 6.8 months before onset, with approximately 68% sensitivity and about 75% specificity.

The TCR beta CDR3 regions were amplified from RNA transcripts. The first round of RT-PCR for the TCR CDR3 was performed with the HTBI primer set and the Qiagen OneStep RT-PCR kit. Libraries were constructed in a second round of multiplex PCR, after which size selection and purification were performed. Sequencing of the libraries was done on an Illumina HiSeq2000 using paired-end 100 bp reads. The source study handled its data this way. Raw data were processed with SOAPnuke, discarding reads with adapters, uncalled bases, mean Phred below 15, or no exact constant-primer or identifier match. High-quality paired reads were merged with COPE v1.2.5, and unique nucleotide sequences were defined as clonotypes. MiTCR v1.1 was used to align clonotypes to the IMGT TRBV, TRBD and TRBJ reference segments. The analysis included only V-J combinations with a frequency above 0.0001, which together covered around 99% of the repertoires. A TCS score was defined as the ratio between F50 (clonal expansion) and ExV (chaos), using BLOSUM62-based TCRdist between CDR3 peptides within each V-J. Welch's t-statistics and random forest reduced 450 to 600 V-J features to about 13, which were used in a naive Bayes classifier (R e1071). In TCRdb, the public reads were trimmed at Q25 with fastp and aligned with MiXCR, with productive beta chains retained. Identical CDR3 proteins give one entry, which carries the most common genes and DNA. These V and J calls originate from TCRdb's pipeline instead of the authors' own analysis. In all, the sample holds some 250,000 distinct CDR3 sequences, and just over 14% of those were seen once. The ten largest clones add up to roughly 15% of the sample.

The chain is assembled from TRBV11-2 and TRBJ2-1; the D gene cannot be resolved reliably. Sequenced sample: blood. This sequence originates from a woman between 40 and 55 years old with Graves' hyperthyroidism that later progressed to Graves' ophthalmopathy. This receptor carries the CDR3 CASSLSPNPYNEQFF. The DNA is TGTGCCAGCAGCTTATCTCCCAACCCCTACAATGAGCAGTTCTTC.